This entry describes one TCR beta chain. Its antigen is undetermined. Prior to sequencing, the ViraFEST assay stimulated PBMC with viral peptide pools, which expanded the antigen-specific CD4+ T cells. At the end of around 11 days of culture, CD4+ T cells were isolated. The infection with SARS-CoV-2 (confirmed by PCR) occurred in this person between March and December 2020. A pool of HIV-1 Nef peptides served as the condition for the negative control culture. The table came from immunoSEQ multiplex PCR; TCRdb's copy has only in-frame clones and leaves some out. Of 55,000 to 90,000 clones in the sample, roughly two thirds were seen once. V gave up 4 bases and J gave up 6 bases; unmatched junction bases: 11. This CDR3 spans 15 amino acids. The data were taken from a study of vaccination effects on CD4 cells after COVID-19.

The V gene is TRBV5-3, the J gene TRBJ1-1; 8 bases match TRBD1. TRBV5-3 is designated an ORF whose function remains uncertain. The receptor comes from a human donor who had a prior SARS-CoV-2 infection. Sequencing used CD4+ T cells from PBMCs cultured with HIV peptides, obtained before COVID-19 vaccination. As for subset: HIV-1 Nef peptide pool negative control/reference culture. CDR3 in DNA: TGTGCCAGAAGCATCGGACAGGGTGAGAGGTCTGAAGCTTTCTTT. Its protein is CARSIGQGERSEAFF.